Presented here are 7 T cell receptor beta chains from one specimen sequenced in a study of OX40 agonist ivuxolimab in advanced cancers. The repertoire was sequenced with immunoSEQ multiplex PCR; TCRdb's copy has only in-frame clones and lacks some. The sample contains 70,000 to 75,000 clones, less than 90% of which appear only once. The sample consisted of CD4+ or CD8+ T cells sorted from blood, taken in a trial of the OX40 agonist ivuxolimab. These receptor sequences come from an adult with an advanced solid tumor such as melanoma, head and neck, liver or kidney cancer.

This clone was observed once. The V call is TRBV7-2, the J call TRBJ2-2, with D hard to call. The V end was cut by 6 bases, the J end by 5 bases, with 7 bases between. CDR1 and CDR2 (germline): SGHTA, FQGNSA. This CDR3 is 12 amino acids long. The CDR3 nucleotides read TGTGCCAGCAGTTGGAGAACCGGGGAGCTGTTTTTT. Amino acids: CASSWRTGELFF. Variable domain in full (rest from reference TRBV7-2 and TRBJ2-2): GAGVSQSPSNKVTEKGKDVELRCDPISGHTALYWYRQSLGQGLEFLIYFQGNSAPDKSGLPSDRFSAERTGGSVSTLTIQRTQQEDSAVYLCASSWRTGELFFGEGSRLTVL.

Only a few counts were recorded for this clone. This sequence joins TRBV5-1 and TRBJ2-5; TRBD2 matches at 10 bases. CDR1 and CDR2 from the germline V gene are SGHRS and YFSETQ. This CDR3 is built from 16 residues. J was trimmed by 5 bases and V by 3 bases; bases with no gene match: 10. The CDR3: CASSSQLAGEGETQYF. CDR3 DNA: TGCGCCAGCAGCTCCCAGCTAGCGGGAGAAGGGGAGACCCAGTACTTC.

CDR3 region: CASSLVGGNSPLHF. CDR3 in DNA: TGTGCCAGCAGCTTAGTAGGGGGTAATTCACCCCTCCACTTT. The chain is built from TRBV7-9 and TRBJ1-6; a possible D gene is TRBD1 (6 bases). Looked up from germline, CDR1 is SEHNR and CDR2 is FQNEAQ (reference sequence). This CDR3 has 14 amino acids. Trimming stripped 1 base from V and 6 bases from J, with 7 bases between.

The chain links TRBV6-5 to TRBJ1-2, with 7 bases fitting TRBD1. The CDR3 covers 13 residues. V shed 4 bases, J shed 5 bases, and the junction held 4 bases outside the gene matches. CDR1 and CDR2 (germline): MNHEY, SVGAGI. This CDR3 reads CASSSPGQYGYTF. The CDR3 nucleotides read TGTGCCAGCAGTTCCCCGGGACAGTATGGCTACACCTTC.

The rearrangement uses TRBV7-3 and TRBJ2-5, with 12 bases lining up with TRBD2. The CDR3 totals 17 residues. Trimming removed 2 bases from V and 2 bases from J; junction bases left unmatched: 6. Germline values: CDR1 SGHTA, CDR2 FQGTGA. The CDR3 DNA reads TGTGCCAGCAGCTTAGTGGCTAGCGGGGGGGTGCAAGAGACCCAGTACTTC. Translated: CASSLVASGGVQETQYF.

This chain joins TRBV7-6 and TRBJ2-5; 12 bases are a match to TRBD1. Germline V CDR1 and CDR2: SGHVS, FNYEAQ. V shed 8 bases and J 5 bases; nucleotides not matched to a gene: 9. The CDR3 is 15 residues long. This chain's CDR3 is CASGIGTGGGETQYF. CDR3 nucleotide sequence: TGTGCCAGCGGGATCGGGACAGGGGGCGGGGAGACCCAGTACTTC.

CDR3 in amino acids: CAWSPGTFSRQKNIQYF. The CDR3 DNA reads as TGTGCCTGGAGCCCGGGGACCTTTTCGCGGCAAAAAAACATTCAGTACTTC. V is TRBV30 and J is TRBJ2-4; D might be TRBD1 or TRBD2, each matching 5 bases. V lost 3 bases, J lost 4 bases, and 22 bases lay in between. This CDR3 is 17 amino acids long. Germline V gene data show CDR1 as GTSNPN and CDR2 as SVGIG (reference sequence).